Below are 23 T cell receptor beta chains sequenced from a single sample in a study of blood T cell repertoires in COVID-19. The table came from immunoSEQ multiplex PCR; TCRdb's copy has only in-frame clones and leaves some out. The data hold more than 35,000 clones, with 90% observed a single time. The sequencing input was peripheral blood. The source is a human donor in a cohort sampled during active COVID-19.

This sequence joins TRBV6-5 and TRBJ2-1; 11 nucleotides align to TRBD2. This CDR3 is 16 amino acids long. Germline CDR1 and CDR2: MNHEY and SVGAGI. Losses at the gene ends were 4 bases for V and 3 bases for J; bases not matched to a gene: 5. CDR3 coding DNA: TGTGCCAGCAGTTCTGGGGGGACTAGCGGCTACAATGAGCAGTTCTTC. This codes for CASSSGGTSGYNEQFF.

This clone was seen more than once but under ten times. The V call is TRBV5-1, the J call TRBJ1-5; TRBD1 might be the D (6 bases). Germline CDR1 and CDR2: SGHRS and YFSETQ. Between the trimmed V and J ends, which lost 1 base and 2 bases, there was a span of 10 bases. This CDR3 region has 15 residues. The CDR3 sequence: CASSLIGGGNQPQHF. The CDR3 DNA sequence: TGCGCCAGCAGCTTGATAGGGGGAGGCAATCAGCCCCAGCATTTT.

The genes are TRBV19 and TRBJ1-5; the match to TRBD1 covers 7 bases. Germline assignment: CDR1 LNHDA and CDR2 SQIVND (reference sequence). The CDR3 length is 14 residues. The trim removed 5 bases at V and 10 bases at J, leaving 11 bases unmatched. The CDR3 is CASSPRQGDPPQHF. CDR3 DNA sequence: TGTGCCAGTAGTCCTCGACAGGGAGATCCACCCCAGCATTTT.

This rearrangement joins TRBV5-1 to TRBJ2-7, with a weak D call TRBD2 (6 bases). CDR1 and CDR2 (germline): SGHRS, YFSETQ. V lost 1 base and J lost 7, with 18 bases in between. This CDR3 has 15 residues. DNA of the CDR3: TGCGCCAGCAGCTTGCAGGGCGGAGGGCTAGTTGAGCAGTACTTC. It yields the protein CASSLQGGGLVEQYF.

The chain joins TRBV5-1 to TRBJ2-2, with D possibly TRBD1 on 6 matching bases. V was clipped by 0 bases and J by 2 bases, with 8 bases between them. This CDR3 comprises 15 residues. Germline CDR1 is SGHRS and CDR2 is YFSETQ. The CDR3 DNA reads as TGCGCCAGCAGCTTGGCAGGGGCAAACACCGGGGAGCTGTTTTTT. Its protein is CASSLAGANTGELFF.

The genes are TRBV1 and TRBJ2-5; TRBD1, the table's D call, lacks a check against the DNA. TRBV1 is tagged as a pseudogene. The CDR3 totals 19 residues. CDR3: CTSSQDRFPGTSYQETQYF. The CDR3 coding sequence is TGCACCAGCAGCCAAGATCGGTTTCCGGGGACAAGCTACCAAGAGACCCAGTACTTC.

The chain combines TRBV29-1 with TRBJ1-1, with 9 bases matching TRBD1. This CDR3 is built from 15 residues. Germline lookup yields CDR1 SQVTM and CDR2 ANQGSEA. J gave up 5 bases and V 4 bases, and 11 bases lay outside the gene matches. The CDR3 reads CSVAYTGGAGTEAFF. The CDR3 DNA sequence: TGCAGCGTTGCCTATACAGGGGGCGCGGGAACTGAAGCTTTCTTT.

The chain links TRBV5-6 to TRBJ2-1; D may be TRBD2 (5 bases). The length of the CDR3 is 17 residues. V lost 2 bases and J lost 0, with 15 bases in between. CDR1 SGHDT and CDR2 YYEEEE come from the germline V gene. The CDR3 DNA reads as TGTGCCAGCAGCTTCGGCTCGGCCGGGATCTCCTACAATGAGCAGTTCTTC. It encodes CASSFGSAGISYNEQFF.

The V gene is TRBV28, the J gene TRBJ1-2; 9 nucleotides match TRBD1. After removal of 7 bases from V and 7 bases from J, the junction contained 13 bases not matched to a gene. The CDR3 runs to 15 residues. Germline CDR1 reads MDHEN; CDR2 reads SYDVKM. For the CDR3, the DNA is TGTGCCAGCAAACTCGGGGACAGGGTGATAAGTGGCTACACCTTC. It encodes CASKLGDRVISGYTF.

The chain carries TRBV18 and TRBJ2-3; 11 bases line up with TRBD2. The CDR3 has 17 amino acids. Trimming removed 3 bases from V and 0 bases from J; junction bases left unmatched: 5. Germline CDR1 KGHSH, CDR2 LQKENI. The CDR3 here is CASSPGLAGVSTDTQYF. The CDR3 DNA reads TGTGCCAGCTCACCTGGACTAGCGGGTGTTAGCACAGATACGCAGTATTTT.

This chain uses TRBV27 with TRBJ2-4, with 11 positions matching TRBD1. Trimming removed 5 bases from V and 3 bases from J; junction bases left unmatched: 6. The CDR3 extends over 16 amino acids. Germline V lookup: CDR1 MNHEY, CDR2 SMNVEV (reference sequence). CDR3 in DNA: TGTGCCAGCAGTCCACTGGGACAGGGGGACAAAAACATTCAGTACTTC. Its translation: CASSPLGQGDKNIQYF.

This sequence joins TRBV6-5 and TRBJ1-5; D is unresolved. Germline CDR1 is MNHEY and CDR2 is SVGAGI. V lost 6 bases and J lost 2, with 11 bases in between. The CDR3 totals 14 residues. The CDR3 region has the DNA TGTGCCAGCAGCCTACAGCCCCGCAATCAGCCCCAGCATTTT. This codes for CASSLQPRNQPQHF.

V usage is TRBV24-1 and J usage is TRBJ2-5; 9 bases agree with TRBD2. The CDR3 has 17 residues. The germline V gene encodes CDR1 KGHDR and CDR2 SFDVKD. With V trimmed by 0 bases and J by 4 bases, 8 bases remained unmatched. CDR3 nucleotide sequence: TGTGCCACCAGTGATTTGGGGTTAGCGGGAGCCGGAGAGACCCAGTACTTC. Translating it yields CATSDLGLAGAGETQYF.

CDR3 loop: CASSSQAGASYEQYF. The CDR3 bases are TGCGCCAGCAGCTCCCAAGCGGGAGCCTCCTACGAGCAGTACTTC. The rearrangement joins TRBV5-1 to TRBJ2-7, with 8 bases that match TRBD2. CDR1 and CDR2 (germline): SGHRS, YFSETQ. Trimming took 3 bases from V and 0 from J; bases not matched to a gene: 5. The CDR3 runs to 15 residues.

The chain links TRBV2 to TRBJ2-2; TRBD1 matches 9 bases. The CDR3 covers 17 residues. Germline assignment: CDR1 SNHLY and CDR2 FYNNEI. V lost 6 bases and J lost 4; bases outside the gene matches: 12. The DNA of the CDR3 is TGTGCCAGCAGAGGGAACAGGGGGCGTTCGGGCACCGGGGAGCTGTTTTTT. Protein sequence: CASRGNRGRSGTGELFF.

The chain combines TRBV10-1 with TRBJ2-7, with 7 positions matching TRBD2. The V gene end was trimmed by 6 bases and the J gene end by 6 bases; junction bases not matched to a gene: 8. Per germline, CDR1 WNHNN and CDR2 SYGVQD (reference sequence). This CDR3 is built from 13 residues. The CDR3 coding sequence is TGCGCCAGCAGCCGGGACTATGCAGCCGAGCAGTACTTC. Translated, it gives CASSRDYAAEQYF.

CDR3 region: CASTTASGRAAEQFF. CDR3 coding DNA: TGTGCCAGCACCACTGCTAGCGGGAGGGCGGCTGAGCAGTTCTTC. The chain couples TRBV9 to TRBJ2-1, with 12 bases aligning to TRBD2. The trim removed 6 bases at V and 9 bases at J, leaving 10 bases unmatched. This CDR3 is built from 15 residues. Germline V gene sequence: CDR1 SGDLS, CDR2 YYNGEE.

The CDR3 DNA reads as TGTGCCAGCTCACCAAGTGGGACAGGGAACTACGAGCAGTACTTC. Amino acids: CASSPSGTGNYEQYF. V is TRBV18 and J is TRBJ2-7, with TRBD1 matching 9 bases. The junction had 5 bases not matched to a gene; V was cut back by 2 bases and J by 3 bases. The CDR3 spans 15 residues. Germline V gene sequence: CDR1 KGHSH, CDR2 LQKENI.

CDR3 amino acids: CASSPPGTGMNTEAFF. The CDR3 DNA reads TGTGCCAGCTCACCACCTGGGACAGGGATGAACACTGAAGCTTTCTTT. This chain uses TRBV18 with TRBJ1-1; 9 bases fit TRBD1. Germline V gene data show CDR1 as KGHSH and CDR2 as LQKENI. This CDR3 is 16 amino acids long. The V and J ends lost 0 bases and 0 bases, in that order; junction bases with no gene match: 2.

V usage is TRBV4-1 and J usage is TRBJ1-5; 8 nucleotides agree with TRBD1. This CDR3 is 17 amino acids long. Germline lookup yields CDR1 MGHRA and CDR2 YSYEKL. Trimming removed 4 bases from V and 6 bases from J; junction bases left unmatched: 14. The CDR3 sequence is CASSPPDRTGKSQPQHF. The DNA of the CDR3 is TGCGCCAGCAGCCCTCCCGACCGGACAGGGAAGAGTCAGCCCCAGCATTTT.

V gene TRBV7-9 combines with J gene TRBJ1-4; D uncertain. Trimming took 5 bases from V and 5 from J, leaving 3 bases between them. This CDR3 comprises 11 residues. Germline lookup yields CDR1 SEHNR and CDR2 FQNEAQ (reference sequence). CDR3 nucleotides: TGTGCCAGCAGCCTGAATGAAAAACTGTTTTTT. It specifies CASSLNEKLFF. The full variable domain, its missing parts supplied by reference TRBV7-9 and TRBJ1-4, is DTGVSQNPRHKITKRGQNVTFRCDPISEHNRLYWYRQTLGQGPEFLTYFQNEAQLEKSRLLSDRFSAERPKGSFSTLEIQRTEQGDSAMYLCASSLNEKLFFGSGTQLSVL.

This rearrangement joins TRBV5-1 to TRBJ2-1; D unclear. V gave up 0 bases and J gave up 0 bases, with 10 bases separating them. In germline, CDR1 is SGHRS, CDR2 YFSETQ. The CDR3 consists of 16 residues. CDR3 sequence (DNA): TGCGCCAGCAGCTTGGTGGCAGGCAGCTCCTACAATGAGCAGTTCTTC. This codes for CASSLVAGSSYNEQFF.

This sequence joins TRBV5-1 and TRBJ1-4; the match to TRBD1 covers 7 bases. The CDR3 runs to 15 residues. Trimming at V came to 9 bases and at J to 3 bases, leaving 11 bases not matched to a gene. Germline V gives CDR1 SGHRS, CDR2 YFSETQ. The CDR3 spells CATRQGGTPNEKLFF. In nucleotides, the CDR3 is TGCGCCACCCGACAGGGAGGTACCCCTAATGAAAAACTGTTTTTT. Filled out from reference TRBV5-1 and TRBJ1-4, the complete variable domain reads KAGVTQTPRYLIKTRGQQVTLSCSPISGHRSVSWYQQTPGQGLQFLFEYFSETQRNKGNFPGRFSGRQFSNSRSEMNVSTLELGDSALYLCATRQGGTPNEKLFFGSGTQLSVL.